This record concerns one TCR beta chain sequence. Its cognate antigen is unknown. V was shortened by 3 bases and J by 11 bases, with 13 bases between the two germline ends. This CDR3 region has 12 residues. Looked up from germline, CDR1 is SGHTA and CDR2 is FQGNSA. This sample stems from a study of T-cell reconstitution after alpha-beta-depleted transplantation in children. As it was prepared, the TCRbeta library received unique molecular identifiers. Each CDR3 protein is one row after TCRdb ran MiXCR on the PCR reads. The repertoire holds a few hundred thousand distinct CDR3 sequences, with about 7.3% as singletons. Overall study findings and caveats: Among T cells one year after transplant, newly produced cells accounted for most counts and diversity. Several patients had high TCRbeta diversity at day 60; it came from surviving recipient T cells and thymic progenitors. Expanded graft clones, several hundred of them, were reportedly the source of alpha-beta T cells about two months after transplant.

The chain links TRBV7-2 to TRBJ1-1; possibly TRBD1 for D (6 bases). The source of this sequence is a female patient between 2 and 15 years old who had a stem cell transplant for Fanconi anemia, so the T cells may come from the graft donor. The specimen comprised peripheral blood, sampled 360 days after TCRalphabeta/CD19-depleted stem cell transplant. CDR3 bases: TGTGCCAGCAGCTTTTCGGGGGCCGGGGCTTTCTTT. This translates into CASSFSGAGAFF.